This passage covers 3 T cell receptor beta chains from one sample sequenced in a study of beta chain features in type 1 diabetes. Study conclusions and caveats: In every one of the four CD4+ subsets, TCRB CDR3s were moderately but significantly shorter in Type 1 diabetes patients.

Which antigens these TCRs recognize remains unknown. Reverse transcribing all isolated RNA meant expressed TCRB transcripts were sequenced. Measured with immunoSEQ multiplex PCR; TCRdb has only the in-frame clones, and not every one. The sample records roughly 300,000 clones, roughly 13% being singletons. The sample taken for sequencing was naive CD4+ T cells from blood. These receptors originate from a man aged 25-45 years with type 1 diabetes.

The chain's CDR3 is CASTRGSAGELFF. CDR3 bases: TGTGCCAGCACTCGGGGGTCTGCGGGGGAGCTGTTTTTT. This chain joins TRBV6-5 and TRBJ2-2, with D maybe TRBD2 (6 bases). V dropped 7 bases and J dropped 8 bases, with 14 bases sitting between them. From germline, CDR1 is MNHEY and CDR2 SVGAGI. This CDR3 region has 13 residues.

The chain has TRBV27 and TRBJ1-1, with TRBD1 matching over 7 bases. The CDR3 covers 13 residues. Germline-derived CDR1 and CDR2 are MNHEY and SMNVEV (reference sequence). Trimming took 8 bases from V and 1 from J; bases not matched to a gene: 4. This chain's CDR3 is CASQQGPNTEAFF. The CDR3, as DNA: TGTGCCAGCCAACAGGGGCCGAACACTGAAGCTTTCTTT.

The chain has TRBV2 and TRBJ1-4; 7 nucleotides align to TRBD1. CDR1 SNHLY and CDR2 FYNNEI come from the germline V gene. With 6 bases clipped from V and 7 bases from J, the junction kept 8 bases outside the gene matches. The CDR3 runs to 14 residues. The CDR3 reads CASRFGQGVEKLFF. DNA for the CDR3: TGTGCCAGCAGGTTTGGGCAGGGGGTTGAAAAACTGTTTTTT.